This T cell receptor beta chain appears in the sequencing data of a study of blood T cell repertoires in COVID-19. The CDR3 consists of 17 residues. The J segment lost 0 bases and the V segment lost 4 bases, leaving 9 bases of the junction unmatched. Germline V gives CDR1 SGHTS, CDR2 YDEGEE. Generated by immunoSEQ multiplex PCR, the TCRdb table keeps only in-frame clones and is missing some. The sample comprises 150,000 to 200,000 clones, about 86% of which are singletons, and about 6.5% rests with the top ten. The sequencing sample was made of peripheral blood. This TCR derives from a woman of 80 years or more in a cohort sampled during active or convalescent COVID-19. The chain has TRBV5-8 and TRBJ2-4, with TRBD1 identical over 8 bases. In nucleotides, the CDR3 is TGTGCCAGCAGCCCCTTACGACAGGGGCTAGCCAAAAACATTCAGTACTTC. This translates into CASSPLRQGLAKNIQYF.